The present entry profiles one T cell receptor beta chain with its context. The target antigen is unknown. These data are taken from a study of T cell repertoires in cytomegalovirus infection. MiXCR, run by TCRdb on the reads, gives a single entry per CDR3 protein. The sample yields 20,000 to 25,000 distinct CDR3 sequences, approximately 39% seen once. The CDR3 totals 17 residues. V trimming: 0 bases; J trimming: 4 bases; junction bases outside the gene matches: 9. The germline V gene encodes CDR1 MGHRA and CDR2 YSYEKL. The chain couples TRBV4-1 to TRBJ1-2; 9 bases agree with TRBD1. This clonotype was sampled from a human donor in good health (CMV status not recorded). Some clones in this sample may be carry-over from other donors' samples. The sequenced sample was CD8+ T cells from cultured PBMCs, obtained from culture after CMV antigen stimulation. In DNA form, the CDR3 reads TGCGCCAGCAGCCAAGACCGAGGGACAGGGTCCCTCTATGGCTACACCTTC. Protein sequence: CASSQDRGTGSLYGYTF.